These 11 T cell receptor beta chains were all obtained from the same sample, sequenced in a study of T cell repertoires in cytomegalovirus infection. No antigens are known for them. MiXCR was run by TCRdb on the reads, yielding one entry per CDR3 protein. The sample holds under 150,000 distinct CDR3 sequences, 30% seen once. The sample consisted of CD8+ T cells from cultured PBMCs, taken from culture after CMV antigen stimulation. These receptors all come from a human donor in good health (CMV status not recorded). Some clones in this sample may be carry-over from other donors' samples.

The table lists this clonotype with many counts. This chain links TRBV7-9 with TRBJ1-2; D is uncertain. CDR3 length: 15 amino acids. Trimming stripped 0 bases from V and 7 bases from J, with 15 bases between. Germline CDR1 SEHNR, CDR2 FQNEAQ (reference sequence). The DNA of the CDR3 is TGTGCCAGCAGCTTAGCTGGGCAGATACTGAGTGGCTACACCTTC. Translating gives CASSLAGQILSGYTF.

This rearrangement joins TRBV4-3 to TRBJ1-2; no reliable D call. CDR3 size: 15 residues. CDR1 is LGHNA and CDR2 is YSLEER in the germline V gene. V gave up 1 base and J gave up 4 bases, with 13 bases separating them. CDR3 nucleotides: TGCGCCAGCAGCCAAGTAGGAGAAATAGTCTATGGCTACACCTTC. This gives the protein CASSQVGEIVYGYTF.

The V and J genes are TRBV12-3 or TRBV12-4 and TRBJ1-6, with D unclear. This CDR3 is 14 amino acids long. V dropped 3 bases and J dropped 2 bases, with 5 bases sitting between them. The DNA of the CDR3 is TGTGCCAGCAGTTTCAGTACCTATAATTCACCCCTCCACTTT. It yields the protein CASSFSTYNSPLHF.

The gene calls are TRBV11-2 and TRBJ2-1; no definite D call. V was shortened by 0 bases and J by 8 bases, with 8 bases between the two germline ends. Germline-derived CDR1 and CDR2 are SGHAT and FQNNGV. This CDR3 comprises 13 residues. The DNA for the CDR3 is TGTGCCAGCAGCTTAGATCTCTCCCATGAGCAGTTCTTC. Amino acids: CASSLDLSHEQFF.

The sample holds a few counts of this clonotype. This chain uses TRBV7-9 with TRBJ2-5, with D hard to call. CDR1 is SEHNR, CDR2 FQNEAQ, per germline (reference sequence). V was pared by 5 bases and J by 3 bases, with 7 bases between. This CDR3 is 12 amino acids long. CDR3 coding DNA: TGTGCCAGCAGCCTGCAAGAAGAGACCCAGTACTTC. Translation gives CASSLQEETQYF.

In its sample, this clonotype was seen a few times. The chain recombines TRBV12-5 with TRBJ2-2; a possible D gene is TRBD2 (5 bases). Germline CDR1 is LGHNT and CDR2 is FRNRAP. Trimming pared 4 bases from V and 4 bases from J, leaving 13 bases between. The CDR3 consists of 15 residues. CDR3 coding DNA: TGTGCTAGTGGTTCCACAGAGGGAGCCACCGGGGAGCTGTTTTTT. Translated, it gives CASGSTEGATGELFF.

The chain couples TRBV4-1 to TRBJ2-5; D remains ambiguous. The CDR3 is 15 amino acids. The ends were cut back, 1 base at V and 2 bases at J, with 11 bases in the middle. CDR1 is MGHRA and CDR2 is YSYEKL in the germline V gene. The CDR3 region has the DNA TGCGCCAGCAGCCAAGTGCTGGCAGAGCAAGAGACCCAGTACTTC. Amino acids: CASSQVLAEQETQYF.

The rearrangement joins TRBV7-6 to TRBJ2-1; 10 positions agree with TRBD2. This CDR3 has 14 residues. Germline CDR1 is SGHVS and CDR2 is FNYEAQ. With 3 bases clipped from V and 7 bases from J, the junction kept 3 bases outside the gene matches. The CDR3 is CASSFSGGLNEQFF. CDR3 nucleotide sequence: TGTGCCAGCAGCTTTAGCGGGGGGCTGAATGAGCAGTTCTTC.

The table lists this clonotype with many counts. The chain joins TRBV19 to TRBJ2-3; tentatively, D is TRBD1 or TRBD2 (5 bases each). CDR1 LNHDA and CDR2 SQIVND come from the germline V gene (reference sequence). Trimming stripped 0 bases from V and 9 bases from J, with 19 bases between. This CDR3 comprises 16 residues. For the CDR3, the DNA is TGTGCCAGTAGTATAGACGAAGGTGGGGGTTCATCGACGCAGTATTTT. It translates to CASSIDEGGGSSTQYF.

V usage is TRBV6-2 or TRBV6-3 and J usage is TRBJ2-7; D is undetermined. Between the trimmed V and J ends, which lost 2 bases and 1 base, there was a span of 12 bases. Germline V gene lookup returns CDR1 MNHEY and CDR2 SVGEGT. The CDR3 has 15 residues. DNA of the CDR3: TGTGCCAGCAGTTACCGCGCCCCGTTATCCTACGAGCAGTACTTC. Its protein product is CASSYRAPLSYEQYF.

This chain's CDR3 is CASRPGTGNYEQYF. The CDR3 nucleotides read TGTGCCAGCCGGCCCGGGACAGGGAACTACGAGCAGTACTTC. This chain joins TRBV27 and TRBJ2-7, with 9 bases aligning to TRBD1. Looked up from germline, CDR1 is MNHEY and CDR2 is SMNVEV (reference sequence). J gave up 3 bases and V 8 bases, and 8 bases lay outside the gene matches. The CDR3 loop spans 14 amino acids.